Sequencing of this T cell receptor beta chain was carried out in a study of beta chain features in type 1 diabetes. Study summary: Comparable age, gender and cell yields were observed in patients relative to healthy donors. Study results and caveats: Patients showed naive, central memory and Treg TCRB repertoires that appeared more similar than those of healthy donors. Within each of all four CD4+ subsets, Type 1 diabetes patients had TCRB CDR3s that were moderately but significantly shorter.

As to this clone: The antigen is not known.

This CDR3 comprises 15 residues. Trimming at V came to 5 bases and at J to 5 bases, leaving 11 bases not matched to a gene. Germline V lookup: CDR1 MNHEY, CDR2 SMNVEV (reference sequence). Of the isolated RNA, all was reverse transcribed, and so the sequenced material was expressed TCRB transcripts. Libraries were prepared by immunoSEQ multiplex PCR; TCRdb keeps only in-frame clonotypes and omits some of them. The sample contains hundreds of thousands of clones, about 14% of which appear only once. The chain has TRBV27 and TRBJ2-5, with 7 bases identical to TRBD1. The clonotype originates from a man aged 18-30 years in good health. What was sequenced was naive CD4+ T cells from blood. The DNA for the CDR3 is TGTGCCAGCAGTAGATATAAGACAGGGAAGGAGACCCAGTACTTC. Its translation: CASSRYKTGKETQYF.